What follows are 5 T cell receptor beta chains derived from one specimen sequenced in a study of blood T cell repertoires in COVID-19. Clones were sequenced by immunoSEQ multiplex PCR, and TCRdb holds only the in-frame ones, with some missing. This sample yields about 12,000 clones, of which approximately 70% are seen a single time; 30% to 35% belongs to the top ten. The sample comprised peripheral blood. Every receptor here comes from a human donor in a cohort sampled during active COVID-19.

The chain uses TRBV19 and TRBJ1-6; D is unresolved. The CDR3 covers 13 residues. CDR1 and CDR2 from the germline V gene are LNHDA and SQIVND (reference sequence). Trimming took 6 bases from V and 7 from J, leaving 10 bases between them. This CDR3 reads CASRIGRNSPLHF. CDR3 nucleotides: TGTGCCAGTAGGATCGGGAGGAATTCACCCCTCCACTTT.

The rearrangement uses TRBV5-4 and TRBJ1-1; D not certain. This CDR3 contains 14 residues. V was shortened by 0 bases and J by 5 bases, with 11 bases between the two germline ends. CDR1 SGHNT and CDR2 YYREEE come from the germline V gene (reference sequence). The CDR3, as DNA: TGTGCCAGCAGCTTGGGTAGTTTGAGAACTGAAGCTTTCTTT. Protein: CASSLGSLRTEAFF.

This rearrangement joins TRBV27 to TRBJ1-2; 9 nucleotides match TRBD1. With 2 bases clipped from V and 8 bases from J, the junction kept 6 bases outside the gene matches. The CDR3 length is 14 residues. From germline, CDR1 is MNHEY and CDR2 SMNVEV (reference sequence). The CDR3 DNA follows: TGTGCCAGCAGTTTAGGGACAGGGATAAGAGGCTACACCTTC. This gives the protein CASSLGTGIRGYTF.

The chain couples TRBV5-1 to TRBJ2-3; TRBD1 aligns across 7 bases. Germline V gene data show CDR1 as SGHRS and CDR2 as YFSETQ. J was trimmed by 1 base and V by 4 bases; bases with no gene match: 9. CDR3 length: 16 residues. The CDR3: CASSAGQVGGTDTQYF. CDR3 bases: TGCGCCAGCAGCGCTGGACAGGTGGGGGGCACAGATACGCAGTATTTT.

V and J are TRBV11-2 and TRBJ2-2; maybe TRBD2 (7 bases). With 4 bases removed from V and 0 bases from J, the gap between germline ends came to 18 bases. Germline CDR1 SGHAT, CDR2 FQNNGV. The CDR3 consists of 18 residues. The CDR3 DNA reads TGTGCCAGCAGCTCTCGGAGGGGGGGACACTCGAACACCGGGGAGCTGTTTTTT. Its protein product is CASSSRRGGHSNTGELFF.